This paragraph reports one TCR beta chain. As yet, its antigen is unknown. It was with 60 Vbeta and 13 Jbeta primers that the PCR ran. The table came from immunoSEQ multiplex PCR; TCRdb's copy has only in-frame clones and leaves some out. The sample lists about 130,000 clones, about four fifths occurring once. CDR1 and CDR2 (germline): SNHLY, FYNNEI. The CDR3 has 12 amino acids. Trimming shortened V by 6 bases and J by 0 bases, and 6 bases separated the two germline ends. This sample stems from a study of cytomegalovirus exposure and HLA in healthy donors. Study information: A prior analysis found about 120 million unique TCR beta sequences from 150 million to 200 million T cells.

Study-wide results and limits: According to an earlier analysis, most TCR beta V segments yielded productive rearrangements about 87% or about 30% of the time. It has been reported that TCR beta sequences accurately predicted the HLA-A and HLA-B alleles of most subjects.

The chain couples TRBV2 to TRBJ2-7; tentative D call: TRBD1 (6 bases). Source material: PBMCs. This receptor was identified in a male donor in good health and CMV-seronegative. CDR3 DNA: TGTGCCAGCAGACAGGGCTCCTACGAGCAGTACTTC. Its protein is CASRQGSYEQYF.